The T cell receptor (beta chain) under discussion was sequenced for a study of cytomegalovirus exposure and HLA in healthy donors. Losses at the gene ends were 2 bases for V and 0 bases for J; bases not matched to a gene: 8. The CDR3 sequence is 17 residues long. Germline assignment: CDR1 MNHNS and CDR2 SASEGT. The PCR used 60 Vbeta and 13 Jbeta primers. Method: immunoSEQ multiplex PCR; TCRdb's copy keeps in-frame clones and lacks some. The sample records roughly 200,000 clones, roughly 79% being singletons. The TCR was taken from a young man in good health and CMV-seronegative. Sequencing was done on a sample of PBMCs. The chain uses TRBV6-1 and TRBJ2-3; 7 nucleotides align to TRBD2. The CDR3 sequence is CASSETPLASSTDTQYF. The CDR3 DNA reads as TGTGCCAGCAGTGAAACCCCACTAGCGTCTAGCACAGATACGCAGTATTTT.